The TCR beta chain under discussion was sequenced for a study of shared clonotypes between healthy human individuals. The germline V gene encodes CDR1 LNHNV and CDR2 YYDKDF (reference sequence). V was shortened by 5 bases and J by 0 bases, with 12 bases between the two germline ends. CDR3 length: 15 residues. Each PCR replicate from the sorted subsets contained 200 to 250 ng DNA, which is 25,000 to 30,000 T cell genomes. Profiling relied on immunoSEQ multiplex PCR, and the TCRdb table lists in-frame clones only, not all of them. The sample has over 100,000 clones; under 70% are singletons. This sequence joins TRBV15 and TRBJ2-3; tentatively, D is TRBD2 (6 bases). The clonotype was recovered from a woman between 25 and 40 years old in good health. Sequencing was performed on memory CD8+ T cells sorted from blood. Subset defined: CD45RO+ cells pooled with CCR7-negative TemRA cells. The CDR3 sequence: CATSEAGLSTDTQYF. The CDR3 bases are TGTGCCACCAGCGAAGCGGGTCTTAGCACAGATACGCAGTATTTT.